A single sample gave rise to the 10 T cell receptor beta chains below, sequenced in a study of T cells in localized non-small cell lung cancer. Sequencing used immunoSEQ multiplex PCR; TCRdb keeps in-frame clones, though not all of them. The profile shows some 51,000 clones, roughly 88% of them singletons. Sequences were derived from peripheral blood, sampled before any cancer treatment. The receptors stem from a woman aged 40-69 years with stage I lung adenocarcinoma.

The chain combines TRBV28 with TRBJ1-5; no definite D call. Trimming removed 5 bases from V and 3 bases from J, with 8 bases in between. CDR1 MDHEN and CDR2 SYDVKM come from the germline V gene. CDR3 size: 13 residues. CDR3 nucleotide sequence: TGTGCCAGCAGTCCGTTCGCCAATCAGCCCCAGCATTTT. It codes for CASSPFANQPQHF.

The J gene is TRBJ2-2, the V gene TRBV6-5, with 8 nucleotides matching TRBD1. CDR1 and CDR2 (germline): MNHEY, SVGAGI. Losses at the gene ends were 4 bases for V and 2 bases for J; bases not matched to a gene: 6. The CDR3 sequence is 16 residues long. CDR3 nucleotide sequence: TGTGCCAGCAGTTCCCCCAGGGGGCGAAACACCGGGGAGCTGTTTTTT. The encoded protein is CASSSPRGRNTGELFF.

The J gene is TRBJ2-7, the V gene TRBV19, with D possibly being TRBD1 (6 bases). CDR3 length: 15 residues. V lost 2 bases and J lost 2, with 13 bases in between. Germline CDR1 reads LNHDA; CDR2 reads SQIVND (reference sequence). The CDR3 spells CASSISTGIPYEQYF. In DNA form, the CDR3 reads TGTGCCAGTAGTATATCTACAGGGATTCCCTACGAGCAGTACTTC.

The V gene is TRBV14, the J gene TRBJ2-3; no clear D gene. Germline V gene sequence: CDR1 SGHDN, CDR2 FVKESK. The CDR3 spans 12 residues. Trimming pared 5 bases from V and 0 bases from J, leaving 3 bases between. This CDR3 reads CASSFSTDTQYF. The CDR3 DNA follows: TGTGCCAGCAGCTTTAGCACAGATACGCAGTATTTT. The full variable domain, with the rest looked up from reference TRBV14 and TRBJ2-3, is EAGVTQFPSHSVIEKGQTVTLRCDPISGHDNLYWYRRVMGKEIKFLLHFVKESKQDESGMPNNRFLAERTGGTYSTLKVQPAELEDSGVYFCASSFSTDTQYFGPGTRLTVL.

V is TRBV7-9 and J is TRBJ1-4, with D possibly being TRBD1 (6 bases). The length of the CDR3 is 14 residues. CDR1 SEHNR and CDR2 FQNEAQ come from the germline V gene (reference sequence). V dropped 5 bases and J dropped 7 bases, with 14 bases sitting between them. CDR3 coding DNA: TGTGCCAGCAGCCCAGGGGAGAGCGTTGAAAAACTGTTTTTT. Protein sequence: CASSPGESVEKLFF. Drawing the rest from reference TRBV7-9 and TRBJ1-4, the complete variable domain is DTGVSQNPRHKITKRGQNVTFRCDPISEHNRLYWYRQTLGQGPEFLTYFQNEAQLEKSRLLSDRFSAERPKGSFSTLEIQRTEQGDSAMYLCASSPGESVEKLFFGSGTQLSVL.

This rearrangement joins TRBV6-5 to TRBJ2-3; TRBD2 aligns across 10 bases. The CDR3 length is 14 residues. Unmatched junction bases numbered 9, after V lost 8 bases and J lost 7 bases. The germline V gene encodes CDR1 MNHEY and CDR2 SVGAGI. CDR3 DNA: TGTGCCAGCGCCAGCGGGGGGGCCGTGAATACGCAGTATTTT. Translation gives CASASGGAVNTQYF.

This CDR3 is CASSERQGQETQYF. CDR3 bases: TGTGCCAGCAGCGAACGACAGGGCCAAGAGACCCAGTACTTC. The chain combines TRBV5-6 with TRBJ2-5, with 7 positions matching TRBD1. Germline CDR1 is SGHDT and CDR2 is YYEEEE. Unmatched junction bases numbered 4, after V lost 4 bases and J lost 1 base. The CDR3 consists of 14 residues.

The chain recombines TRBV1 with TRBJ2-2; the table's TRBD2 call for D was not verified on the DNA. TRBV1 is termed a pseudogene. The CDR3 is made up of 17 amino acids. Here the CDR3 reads CTSSQGPGGGGTGELFF. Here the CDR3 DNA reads TGCACCAGCAGCCAGGGGCCTGGCGGGGGGGGCACCGGGGAGCTGTTTTTT.

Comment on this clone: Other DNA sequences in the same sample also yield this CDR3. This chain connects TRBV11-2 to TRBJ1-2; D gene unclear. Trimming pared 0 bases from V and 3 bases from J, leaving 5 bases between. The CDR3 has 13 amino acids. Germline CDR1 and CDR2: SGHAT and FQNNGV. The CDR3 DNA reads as TGTGCCAGCAGCTTAGATGGTGACTATGGCTACACCTTC. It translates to CASSLDGDYGYTF.

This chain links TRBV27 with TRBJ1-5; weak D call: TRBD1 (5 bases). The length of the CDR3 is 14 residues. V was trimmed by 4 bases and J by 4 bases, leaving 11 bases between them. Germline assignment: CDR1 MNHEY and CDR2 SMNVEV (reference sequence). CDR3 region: CASSSPRQNQPQHF. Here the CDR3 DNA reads TGTGCCAGCAGTTCACCGCGACAGAATCAGCCCCAGCATTTT.